The sequence of this T cell receptor (beta chain) was determined in a study of blood T cell repertoires in COVID-19. About the study: Material from acute and convalescent COVID-19 was sourced from the United States, Italy and Spain. From T cells, B-cell-depleted T cells, or PBMCs came the material, which was cDNA or gDNA.

Per the original data handling: The authors estimated nucleated cell counts from reference gene primer amplification. Clones were read by immunoSEQ multiplex PCR, and TCRdb kept only the in-frame ones, dropping some. D and trimming were read from the DNA, whereas the V and J calls and clone size are those reported in that table. Of 45,000 to 65,000 clones in the sample, approximately 84% were seen once. The source of this sequence is a man aged 55 to 70 with acute or convalescent COVID-19. Specimen: peripheral blood.

CDR3 protein: CSVGVSSYNEQFF. In DNA, the CDR3 is TGCAGCGTTGGAGTTAGCTCCTACAATGAGCAGTTCTTC. V gene TRBV29-1 combines with J gene TRBJ2-1; D ambiguous. CDR3 length equals 13 residues. The germline CDR1 and CDR2 sequences are SQVTM and ANQGSEA. Deletions cut 4 bases from V and 0 bases from J, with 7 bases between.